The clone carrying this TCR beta chain was detected ten times or more. What it binds is unknown. This specimen comes from a study of Graves' ophthalmopathy and Graves' hyperthyroidism. Broader study findings: Ophthalmopathy progression predictions by the model showed approximately 75% specificity and 60% to 71% sensitivity.

Using RNA transcripts, the TCR beta CDR3 regions were amplified. RT-PCR in the first round used HTBI primers; a second-round multiplex PCR followed. TCRdb reprocessed the multiplex PCR reads with MiXCR, giving one entry per CDR3 protein. The table has about 220,000 distinct CDR3 sequences, about 22% seen once. Germline loops: CDR1 MNHNS, CDR2 SASEGT. Trimming took off 3 bases at V and 4 bases at J, with 10 bases between the two ends. There are 14 residues in the CDR3. The source material was peripheral blood. The source is a woman aged 50 to 60 with Graves' ophthalmopathy. The V call is TRBV6-1, the J call TRBJ1-5; D may be TRBD1 (5 bases). The CDR3 here is CASSDRQRNQPQHF. The CDR3 DNA is TGTGCCAGCAGTGACCGACAGAGAAATCAGCCCCAGCATTTT.